This T cell receptor (beta chain) was documented in a study of T cells in Graves' hyperthyroidism and ophthalmopathy. Study-level findings and limits: Ophthalmopathy stood apart from stable hyperthyroidism in a 13 V-J model.

Germline CDR1 MDHEN, CDR2 SYDVKM. The junction had 3 bases not matched to a gene; V was cut back by 4 bases and J by 2 bases. The CDR3 contains 16 residues. With regard to this clonotype: The antigen is unknown.

TCR beta CDR3 regions were amplified from RNA transcripts. In the first-round RT-PCR of the TCR CDR3, the HTBI primer set was used. TCRdb reprocessed the multiplex PCR reads via MiXCR and lists one record per CDR3 protein. Of fewer than 450,000 distinct CDR3 sequences listed, approximately 16% are singletons. Material: blood. This clonotype was sampled from a woman aged 60 to 75 with Graves' ophthalmopathy. The V and J genes are TRBV28 and TRBJ2-5; TRBD2 matches at 14 bases. The CDR3 nucleotides are TGTGCCAGCAGTTCTGGACTAGCGGGAGGTCAAGAGACCCAGTACTTC. This sequence encodes CASSSGLAGGQETQYF.